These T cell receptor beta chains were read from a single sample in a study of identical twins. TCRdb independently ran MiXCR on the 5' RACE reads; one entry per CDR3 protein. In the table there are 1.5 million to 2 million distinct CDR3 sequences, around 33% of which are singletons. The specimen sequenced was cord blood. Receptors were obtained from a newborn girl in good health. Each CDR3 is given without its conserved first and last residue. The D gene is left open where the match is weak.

CDR3: ASDRVSSGEQY; J: TRBJ2-5; V: TRBV5-8; D: TRBD1
CDR3: ATKPGGPNTEAF; J: TRBJ1-1; V: TRBV6-1; D: TRBD1
CDR3: ASSRVQENTEAF; J: TRBJ1-1; V: TRBV7-9; D: NA
CDR3: ASSIPAGIQY; J: TRBJ2-4; V: TRBV19; D: NA
CDR3: ASRARGLDEQF; J: TRBJ2-1; V: TRBV27; D: NA
CDR3: ASSLSGVGTGELF; J: TRBJ2-2; V: TRBV9; D: NA
CDR3: ASSLVAFYEQY; J: TRBJ2-7; V: TRBV11-1; D: NA
CDR3: ASSLILPGGFGYT; J: TRBJ1-2; V: TRBV11-2; D: TRBD1
CDR3: ASSLSRKTYEQY; J: TRBJ2-7; V: TRBV12-3/TRBV12-4; D: NA
CDR3: AISPATDQPQH; J: TRBJ1-5; V: TRBV10-3; D: NA
CDR3: AWSVRLAGTYNEQF; J: TRBJ2-1; V: TRBV30; D: TRBD2
CDR3: SARDSLLAASTDTQY; J: TRBJ2-3; V: TRBV20-1; D: TRBD2
CDR3: ASSYRTSGGATYNEQF; J: TRBJ2-1; V: TRBV7-2; D: TRBD2
CDR3: ASSLGPPEQY; J: TRBJ2-7; V: TRBV12-3/TRBV12-4; D: NA
CDR3: ASSLAAGGPHEQY; J: NA; V: TRBV5-1; D: TRBD2
CDR3: ASSQETGEDQETQY; J: TRBJ2-5; V: TRBV4-1; D: NA
CDR3: ASSKPAGGVTQY; J: TRBJ2-3; V: TRBV7-2; D: TRBD2
CDR3: ASSVGGKAF; J: TRBJ1-1; V: TRBV9; D: NA
CDR3: ASSQTGTGMRDTQY; J: TRBJ2-3; V: TRBV4-1; D: TRBD1
CDR3: ASRNPGTPSDTQY; J: TRBJ2-3; V: TRBV3-1; D: NA
CDR3: ASRAWTGNTGELF; J: TRBJ2-2; V: TRBV10-1; D: TRBD1
CDR3: ASSLYTGTKAGEQY; J: TRBJ2-7; V: TRBV5-1; D: TRBD2
CDR3: ASRKPSPSGTYQETQY; J: TRBJ2-5; V: TRBV12-3/TRBV12-4; D: TRBD2
CDR3: ASSGPGTAYEAF; J: TRBJ1-1; V: TRBV27; D: TRBD1
CDR3: SAHSGRATNEQF; J: TRBJ2-1; V: TRBV20-1; D: TRBD2
CDR3: ASSYSMRGLRGEAF; J: TRBJ1-1; V: TRBV6-5; D: TRBD1
CDR3: ASSYSGSFSYEQY; J: TRBJ2-7; V: TRBV28; D: TRBD2
CDR3: ASSEWWTSGSLPDTQY; J: TRBJ2-3; V: TRBV25-1; D: TRBD2
CDR3: ASSYAKTGSYEQY; J: TRBJ2-7; V: TRBV6-5; D: NA
CDR3: SARSPGLAVSYEQY; J: TRBJ2-7; V: TRBV20-1; D: TRBD2
CDR3: AISESTLRTVPYEQY; J: TRBJ2-7; V: TRBV10-3; D: NA
CDR3: ASSLSPWDDYGYT; J: TRBJ1-2; V: TRBV5-1; D: NA
CDR3: SAGTYSSSGNTIY; J: TRBJ1-3; V: TRBV20-1; D: NA
CDR3: ASSLSGWQYSNQPQH; J: TRBJ1-5; V: TRBV27; D: NA
CDR3: ASRILAGGDTQY; J: TRBJ2-3; V: TRBV5-1; D: TRBD2